This T cell receptor (beta chain) appears in the sequencing data of a study of human T cells and chemical hapten exposure. As for the study in general: Sensitization employed 2% DPC on about 2 cm by about 2 cm of upper inner arm skin. DPC (0.01%) was patch tested on the upper back and read at 6 days. Patients' scalps got diphenylcyclopropenone weekly throughout the approximately 26-week study.

This clonotype was counted only a few times. The antigen remains unidentified. The CDR3 spans 17 residues. Germline V gene sequence: CDR1 SGHRS, CDR2 YFSETQ. The V and J ends lost 4 bases and 7 bases, in that order; junction bases with no gene match: 12. TCRdb reprocessed the RACE reads with MiXCR, giving one entry per CDR3 protein. Found here are some 170,000 distinct CDR3 sequences, about 27% of them singletons; the top ten hold 2% to 2.5%. Study-wide points: Counts of TCRs above 1 in 1000 frequency stayed unchanged with DPC sensitization.

Time point meaning: patch test 3, about 24 weeks after DPC sensitization. Treatment given: therapeutic diphenylcyclopropenone sensitization with weekly scalp DPC. Sequencing was performed on whole blood, taken in connection with sensitization to the hapten diphenylcyclopropenone (DPC). The rearrangement joins TRBV5-1 to TRBJ2-1, with 12 bases fitting TRBD1. This receptor was obtained from a woman younger than 30 with alopecia areata. Some clones in this sample may be carry-over from other donors' samples. In DNA, the CDR3 is TGCGCCAGCAGCCTGACATCCGGGACAGGGGGCAGGAATGAGCAGTTCTTC. This encodes CASSLTSGTGGRNEQFF.